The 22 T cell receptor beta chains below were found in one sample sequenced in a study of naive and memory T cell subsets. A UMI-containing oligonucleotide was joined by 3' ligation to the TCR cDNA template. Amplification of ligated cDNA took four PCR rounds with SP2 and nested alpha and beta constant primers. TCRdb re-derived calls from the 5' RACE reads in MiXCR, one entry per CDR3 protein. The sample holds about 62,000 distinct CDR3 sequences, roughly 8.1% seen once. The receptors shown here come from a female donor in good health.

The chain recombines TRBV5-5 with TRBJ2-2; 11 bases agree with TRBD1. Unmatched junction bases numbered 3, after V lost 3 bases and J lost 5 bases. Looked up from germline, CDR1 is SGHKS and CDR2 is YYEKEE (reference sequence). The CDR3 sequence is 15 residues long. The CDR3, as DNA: TGTGCCAGCAGCTCGGACAGGGGGCTGACCGGGGAGCTGTTTTTT. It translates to CASSSDRGLTGELFF.

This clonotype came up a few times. CDR3 coding DNA: TGTGCCAGCAGCCTAGCCGTGGCCCGTCCCCTAGGATCGCAGTATTTT. This codes for CASSLAVARPLGSQYF. The V and J genes are TRBV11-2 and TRBJ2-3, with D maybe TRBD2 (5 bases). Germline V gene lookup returns CDR1 SGHAT and CDR2 FQNNGV. V was trimmed by 5 bases and J by 10 bases, leaving 25 bases between them. This CDR3 region has 16 residues. Variable domain in full (rest from reference TRBV11-2 and TRBJ2-3): EAGVAQSPRYKIIEKRQSVAFWCNPISGHATLYWYQQILGQGPKLLIQFQNNGVVDDSQLPKDRFSAERLKGVDSTLKIQPAKLEDSAVYLCASSLAVARPLGSQYFGPGTRLTVL.

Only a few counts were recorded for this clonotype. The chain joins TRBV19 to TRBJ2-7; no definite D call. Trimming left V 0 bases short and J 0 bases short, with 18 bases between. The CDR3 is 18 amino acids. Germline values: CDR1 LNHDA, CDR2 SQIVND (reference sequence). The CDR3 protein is CASSIDFWGSRSSYEQYF. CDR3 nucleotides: TGTGCCAGTAGTATAGACTTTTGGGGAAGTCGGAGCTCCTACGAGCAGTACTTC. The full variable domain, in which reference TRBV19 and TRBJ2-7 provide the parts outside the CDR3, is DGGITQSPKYLFRKEGQNVTLSCEQNLNHDAMYWYRQDPGQGLRLIYYSQIVNDFQKGDIAEGYSVSREKKESFPLTVTSAQKNPTAFYLCASSIDFWGSRSSYEQYFGPGTRLTVT.

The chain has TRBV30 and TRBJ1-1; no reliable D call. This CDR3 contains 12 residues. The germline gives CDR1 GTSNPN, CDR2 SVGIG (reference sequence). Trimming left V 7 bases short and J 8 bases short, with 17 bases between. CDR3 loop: CASAPLGVEAFF. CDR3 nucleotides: TGTGCCTCAGCCCCTCTTGGGGTCGAAGCTTTCTTT.

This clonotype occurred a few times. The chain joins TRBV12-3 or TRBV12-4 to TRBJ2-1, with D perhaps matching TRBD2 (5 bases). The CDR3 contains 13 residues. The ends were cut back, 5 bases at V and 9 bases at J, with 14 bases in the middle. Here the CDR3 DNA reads TGTGCCAGCAGTGCCCCAACTAGGGTTGAGCAGTTCTTC. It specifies CASSAPTRVEQFF.

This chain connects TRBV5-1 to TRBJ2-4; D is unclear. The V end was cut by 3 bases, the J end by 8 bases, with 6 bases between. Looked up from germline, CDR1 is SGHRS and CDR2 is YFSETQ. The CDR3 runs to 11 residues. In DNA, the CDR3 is TGCGCCAGCAGCTACCGGGACATTCAGTACTTC. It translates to CASSYRDIQYF.

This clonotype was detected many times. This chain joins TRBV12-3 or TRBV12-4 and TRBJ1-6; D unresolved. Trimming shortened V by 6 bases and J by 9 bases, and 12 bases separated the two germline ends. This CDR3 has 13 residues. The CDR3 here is CASSPGVGSPLHF. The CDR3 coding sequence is TGTGCCAGCAGCCCAGGCGTCGGTTCACCCCTCCACTTT.

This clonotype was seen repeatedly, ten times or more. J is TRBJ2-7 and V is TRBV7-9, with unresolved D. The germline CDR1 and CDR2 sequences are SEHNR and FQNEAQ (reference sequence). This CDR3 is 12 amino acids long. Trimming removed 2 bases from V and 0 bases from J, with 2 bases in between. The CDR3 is CASSLISYEQYF. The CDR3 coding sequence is TGTGCCAGCAGCTTAATCTCCTACGAGCAGTACTTC.

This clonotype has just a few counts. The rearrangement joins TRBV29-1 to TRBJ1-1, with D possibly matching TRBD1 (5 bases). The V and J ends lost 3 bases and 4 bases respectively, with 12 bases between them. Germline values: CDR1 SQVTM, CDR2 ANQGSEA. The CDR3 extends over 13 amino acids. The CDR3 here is CSVEEGVGTEAFF. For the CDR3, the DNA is TGCAGCGTTGAGGAAGGGGTGGGCACTGAAGCTTTCTTT.

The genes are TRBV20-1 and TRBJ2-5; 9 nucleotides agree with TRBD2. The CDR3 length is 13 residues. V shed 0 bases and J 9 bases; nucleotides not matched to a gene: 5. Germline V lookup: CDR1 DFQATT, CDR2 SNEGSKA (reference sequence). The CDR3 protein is CSARDNLAGSQYF. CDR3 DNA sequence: TGCAGTGCTAGAGATAACCTAGCGGGGTCCCAGTACTTC.

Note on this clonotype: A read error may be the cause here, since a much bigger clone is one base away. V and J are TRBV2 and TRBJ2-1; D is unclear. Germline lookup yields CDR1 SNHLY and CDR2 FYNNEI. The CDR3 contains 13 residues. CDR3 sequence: CTSRSTVGNEQFF. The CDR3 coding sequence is TGTACCAGCAGATCAACCGTCGGAAATGAGCAGTTCTTC. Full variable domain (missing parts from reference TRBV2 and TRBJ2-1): EPEVTQTPSHQVTQMGQEVILRCVPISNHLYFYWYRQILGQKVEFLVSFYNNEISEKSEIFDDQFSVERPDGSNFTLKIRSTKLEDSAMYFCTSRSTVGNEQFFGPGTRLTVL.

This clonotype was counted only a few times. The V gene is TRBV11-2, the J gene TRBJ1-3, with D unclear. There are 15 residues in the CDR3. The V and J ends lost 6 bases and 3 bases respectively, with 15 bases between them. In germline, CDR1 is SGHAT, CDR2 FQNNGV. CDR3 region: CASSQSGLFGNTIYF. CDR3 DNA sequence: TGTGCCAGCAGTCAATCCGGGTTGTTTGGAAACACCATATATTTT. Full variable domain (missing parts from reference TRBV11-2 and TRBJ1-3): EAGVAQSPRYKIIEKRQSVAFWCNPISGHATLYWYQQILGQGPKLLIQFQNNGVVDDSQLPKDRFSAERLKGVDSTLKIQPAKLEDSAVYLCASSQSGLFGNTIYFGEGSWLTVV.

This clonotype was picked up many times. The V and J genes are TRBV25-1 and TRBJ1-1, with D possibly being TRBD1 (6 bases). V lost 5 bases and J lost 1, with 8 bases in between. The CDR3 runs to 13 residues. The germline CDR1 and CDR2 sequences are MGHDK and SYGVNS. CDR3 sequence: CASSQGGNTEAFF. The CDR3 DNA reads TGTGCCAGCAGTCAAGGGGGGAACACTGAAGCTTTCTTT.

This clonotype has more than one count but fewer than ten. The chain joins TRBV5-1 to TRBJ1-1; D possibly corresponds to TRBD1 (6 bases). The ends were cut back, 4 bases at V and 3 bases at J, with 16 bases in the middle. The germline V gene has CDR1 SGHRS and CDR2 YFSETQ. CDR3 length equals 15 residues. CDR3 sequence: CASSITGRWDTEAFF. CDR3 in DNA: TGCGCCAGCAGCATTACAGGGCGATGGGACACTGAAGCTTTCTTT.

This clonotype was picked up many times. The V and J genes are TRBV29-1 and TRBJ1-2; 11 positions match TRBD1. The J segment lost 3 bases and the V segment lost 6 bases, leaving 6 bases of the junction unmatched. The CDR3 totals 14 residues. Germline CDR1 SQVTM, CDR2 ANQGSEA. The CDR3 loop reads CSVFPGQGDYGYTF. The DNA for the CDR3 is TGCAGCGTCTTCCCGGGACAGGGGGACTATGGCTACACCTTC.

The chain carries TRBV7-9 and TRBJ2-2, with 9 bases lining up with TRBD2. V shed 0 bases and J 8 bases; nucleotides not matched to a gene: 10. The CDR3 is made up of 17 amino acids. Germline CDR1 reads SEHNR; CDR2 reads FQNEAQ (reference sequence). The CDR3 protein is CASSLADPSGAAGELFF. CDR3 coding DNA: TGTGCCAGCAGCTTAGCGGATCCTAGCGGGGCCGCGGGGGAGCTGTTTTTT. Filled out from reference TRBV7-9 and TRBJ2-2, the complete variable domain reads DTGVSQNPRHKITKRGQNVTFRCDPISEHNRLYWYRQTLGQGPEFLTYFQNEAQLEKSRLLSDRFSAERPKGSFSTLEIQRTEQGDSAMYLCASSLADPSGAAGELFFGEGSRLTVL.

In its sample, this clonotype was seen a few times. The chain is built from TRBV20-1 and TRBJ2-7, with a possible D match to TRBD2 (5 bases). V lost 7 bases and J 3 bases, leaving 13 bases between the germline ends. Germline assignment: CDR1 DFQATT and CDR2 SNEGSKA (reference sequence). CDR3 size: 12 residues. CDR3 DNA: TGCAGTGGAGTAAGCGGTTACTACGAGCAGTACTTC. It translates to CSGVSGYYEQYF.

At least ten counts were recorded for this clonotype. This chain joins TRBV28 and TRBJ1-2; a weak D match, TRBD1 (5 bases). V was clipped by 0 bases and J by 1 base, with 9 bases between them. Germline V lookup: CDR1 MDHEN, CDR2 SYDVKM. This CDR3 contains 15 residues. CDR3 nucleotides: TGTGCCAGCAGTTTATGGTACAGGAATAACTATGGCTACACCTTC. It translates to CASSLWYRNNYGYTF.

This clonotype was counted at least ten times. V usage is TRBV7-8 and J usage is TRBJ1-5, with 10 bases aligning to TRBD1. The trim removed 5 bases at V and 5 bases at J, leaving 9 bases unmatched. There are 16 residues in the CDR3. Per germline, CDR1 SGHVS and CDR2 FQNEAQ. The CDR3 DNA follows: TGTGCCAGCAGCCGTACAAGACAGGGGGCTTATCAGCCCCAGCATTTT. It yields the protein CASSRTRQGAYQPQHF.

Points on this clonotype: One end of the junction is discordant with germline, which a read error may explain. DNA of the CDR3: TGTGCCAGCAAATTAACCGGGACAGGGTATACTAACTATGGCGACACCTTC. Residues: CASKLTGTGYTNYGDTF. V gene TRBV6-5 combines with J gene TRBJ1-2; 9 positions match TRBD1. The germline gives CDR1 MNHEY, CDR2 SVGAGI. CDR3 length: 17 residues.

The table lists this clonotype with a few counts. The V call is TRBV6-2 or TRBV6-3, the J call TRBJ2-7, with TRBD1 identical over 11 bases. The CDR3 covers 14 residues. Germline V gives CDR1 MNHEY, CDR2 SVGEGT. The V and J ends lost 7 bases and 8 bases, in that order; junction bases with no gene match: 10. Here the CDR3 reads CASKERTGGAKQYF. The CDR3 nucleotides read TGTGCCAGCAAGGAACGGACAGGGGGCGCGAAGCAGTACTTC.

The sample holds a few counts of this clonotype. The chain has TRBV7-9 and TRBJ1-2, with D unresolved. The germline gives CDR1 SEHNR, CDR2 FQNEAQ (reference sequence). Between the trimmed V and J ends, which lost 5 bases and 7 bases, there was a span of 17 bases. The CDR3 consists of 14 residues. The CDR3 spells CASSGALYELGYTF. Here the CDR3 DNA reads TGTGCCAGCAGCGGCGCGCTATATGAGCTTGGCTACACCTTC.